This T cell receptor (beta chain) was profiled in a study of T cell responses to AZD1222 COVID-19 vaccine. Study as a whole: Second-dose groups at about 4 or about 12 weeks were pooled.

Libraries were prepared by immunoSEQ multiplex PCR; TCRdb keeps only in-frame clonotypes and omits some of them. The table shows more than 100,000 clones, with about nine tenths occurring only once. Notes on the study in general: Nearly half of spike-specific TCRs reportedly target variant regions that are unmutated in the B.1.351 and B.1.1.7 variants.

With regard to this clone: Its specificity is not known.

Looked up from germline, CDR1 is MDHEN and CDR2 is SYDVKM. J was trimmed by 8 bases and V by 6 bases; bases with no gene match: 11. This CDR3 has 15 amino acids. The chain is built from TRBV28 and TRBJ1-4; 8 bases line up with TRBD1. This clonotype originated in an adult in good health. Source: peripheral blood, taken on day 0 of AZD1222 vaccination. The CDR3 here is CASSLDRGVGEKLFF. The CDR3 DNA follows: TGTGCCAGCAGCCTCGACAGGGGCGTGGGCGAAAAACTGTTTTTT.